Following are 2 T cell receptor beta chains from one sample sequenced in a study of blood T cell repertoires in COVID-19. The method was immunoSEQ multiplex PCR; TCRdb's version includes in-frame clones alone and lacks a portion of them. The sample holds 150,000 to 200,000 clones; around 76% are singletons and the top ten take approximately 8%. Specimen: peripheral blood. The receptor source for this set is a woman aged 55-69 years with COVID-19, enrolled during active disease.

This clone came up a few times. The chain is built from TRBV24-1 and TRBJ2-6, with 13 bases lining up with TRBD2. This CDR3 contains 20 residues. From germline, CDR1 is KGHDR and CDR2 SFDVKD. V was clipped by 4 bases and J by 0 bases; unmatched bases: 8. The CDR3 nucleotides read TGTGCCACCAGTGACCACGGGACTAGCGGGGATCTCTCTGGGGCCAACGTCCTGACTTTC. Translating it yields CATSDHGTSGDLSGANVLTF.

The V gene is TRBV21-1, the J gene TRBJ1-4. TRBV21-1 corresponds to a pseudogene. This CDR3 has 16 residues. DNA for the CDR3: TGTGCCAGCAGCAAAATCGACGGGGGGCGCGGTGAAAAACTGTTTTTT. As protein: CASSKIDGGRGEKLFF.